This T cell receptor (beta chain) is drawn from a study of cytomegalovirus exposure and HLA in healthy donors. The CDR3 consists of 16 residues. The V and J ends lost 0 bases and 6 bases respectively, with 16 bases between them. Germline CDR1 is LGHNA and CDR2 is YSLEER. The PCR used 60 Vbeta and 13 Jbeta primers. Assay used: immunoSEQ multiplex PCR; TCRdb lists only in-frame clones, some missing. The data hold 130,000 or so clones, with roughly 73% observed a single time. Of note for this clone: As yet, its antigen is unknown.

Despite likely unrecorded immune exposures, the donors were nominally healthy at the time of sampling. Notes on the study in general: Reportedly, a later analysis found an Asian-associated ancestry cluster had fewer N-insertions than the roughly 670-donor mean. Later work found most CMV-associated TCR beta chains apparently HLA-restricted. For most subjects, TCR beta sequences were reported to predict HLA-A and HLA-B alleles with accuracy.

The gene calls are TRBV4-3 and TRBJ2-3, with a tentative D call TRBD2 (6 bases). What was sequenced was PBMCs. This TCR derives from a male donor in good health and CMV-seronegative. The CDR3 loop reads CASSQDSRGLRDTQYF. The CDR3, as DNA: TGCGCCAGCAGCCAAGATAGTCGGGGGTTGAGGGATACGCAGTATTTT.